This T cell receptor beta chain is drawn from a study of shared clonotypes between healthy human individuals. The germline CDR1 and CDR2 sequences are SGHAT and FQNNGV. V was pared by 2 bases and J by 9 bases, with 11 bases between. This CDR3 has 13 amino acids. Only in-frame clones appear in the TCRdb table, and some are missing; sequencing was by immunoSEQ multiplex PCR. This sample has about 1 million clones; more than 60% occur once, and the top ten carry about 1.5%. This clone was seen a few times. Sequencing was done on a sample of memory CD4+ T cells sorted from blood. Specified subset: CD45RA-negative fraction. The chain combines TRBV11-2 with TRBJ1-5, with a tentative D call TRBD1 (5 bases). The sequence was collected from a man between 18 and 29 years old in good health. The DNA of the CDR3 is TGTGCCAGCAGCTTATACAGGACAACGCCCCAGCATTTT. Protein: CASSLYRTTPQHF.